The T cell receptor beta chain described here comes from a study of T cells in Graves' hyperthyroidism and ophthalmopathy. Based on clinical symptoms, serum thyroxine and TRAb, thyroid ultrasound and orbital computed tomography, diagnoses were reached. The length of the CDR3 is 15 residues. V lost 1 base and J 4 bases, leaving 13 bases between the germline ends. What was amplified from RNA transcripts were TCR beta CDR3 regions. A set of HTBI primers served as the primers for a first-round RT-PCR of the TCR CDR3. TCRdb ran MiXCR on the multiplex PCR reads and lists one entry per CDR3 protein. The repertoire holds around 340,000 distinct CDR3 sequences, around 16% seen once, with around a third in the top ten.

The gene calls are TRBV12-3 or TRBV12-4 and TRBJ1-2; D perhaps matches TRBD1 (5 bases). The sequence derives from a man between 25 and 39 years old with Graves' hyperthyroidism. Sequencing used blood. The CDR3 reads CASSLGRGSIYGYTF. The CDR3 bases are TGTGCCAGCAGTTTAGGCCGGGGGAGCATCTATGGCTACACCTTC.